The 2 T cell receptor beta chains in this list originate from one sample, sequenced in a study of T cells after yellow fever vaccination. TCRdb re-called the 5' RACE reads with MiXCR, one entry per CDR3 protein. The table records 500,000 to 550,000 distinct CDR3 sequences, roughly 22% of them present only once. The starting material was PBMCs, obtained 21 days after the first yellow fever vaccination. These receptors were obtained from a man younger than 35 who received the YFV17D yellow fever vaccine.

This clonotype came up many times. The CDR3 bases are TGCGCCAGCAGCCAAGATCAAGACAAACCCTCCTACGAGCAGTACTTC. It translates to CASSQDQDKPSYEQYF. The chain combines TRBV4-1 with TRBJ2-7; D remains ambiguous. Germline assignment: CDR1 MGHRA and CDR2 YSYEKL. The V end lost 0 bases, the J end lost 0 bases, and 12 bases lay between the germline ends. The CDR3 totals 16 residues.

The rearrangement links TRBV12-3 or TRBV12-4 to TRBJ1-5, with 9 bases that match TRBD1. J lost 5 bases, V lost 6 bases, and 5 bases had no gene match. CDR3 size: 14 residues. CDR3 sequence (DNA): TGTGCCAGCAGAGACCGACAGGGGGATCAGCCCCAGCATTTT. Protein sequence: CASRDRQGDQPQHF.